This T cell receptor beta chain was sequenced during a study of cytomegalovirus exposure and HLA in healthy donors. Study-level points and caveats: Altogether, 170 or so TCR beta chains were recorded as cytomegalovirus-associated. Later analysis demonstrated an association between a missense DCLRE1C variant and TCR beta V- and J-gene trimming. Other equally common chains were less clonally expanded than HLA-associated TCR beta chains, a later analysis showed. The study carried out a later analysis of TCR beta sequences. It associated some 17,000 of them with specific HLA alleles at a false discovery rate of 0.05.

The CDR3 covers 14 residues. V was trimmed by 5 bases and J by 10 bases, leaving 18 bases between them. Looked up from germline, CDR1 is MNHNS and CDR2 is SASEGT. PCR amplification relied on 60 Vbeta primers (plus 13 Jbeta primers). Assay: immunoSEQ multiplex PCR; the TCRdb copy retains only in-frame clones and omits some. The sample shows approximately 170,000 clones, over 80% of them seen only once. A note on this clone: What it recognizes is unknown.

The genes are TRBV6-1 and TRBJ2-1; D perhaps matches TRBD2 (6 bases). Sequenced: PBMCs. The clonotype was recovered from a boy between 2 and 10 years old in good health and CMV-seronegative. CDR3 DNA: TGTGCCAGCAGTCCCCCCGTAGGTAGCGGCGAGCAGTTCTTC. Its protein product is CASSPPVGSGEQFF.